The 17 T cell receptor beta chains in this list originate from one sample, sequenced in a study of T-cell reconstitution after alpha-beta-depleted transplantation in children. Unique molecular identifiers were used to barcode this TCRbeta library. TCRdb redid the calling of the PCR reads with MiXCR, one entry per CDR3 protein. Among fewer than 350,000 distinct CDR3 sequences listed, 10% were seen once. The material sequenced was PBMCs, taken before TCRalphabeta/CD19-depleted stem cell transplant. The origin of the receptors is a boy younger than two with acute myeloid leukemia, due to receive a stem cell transplant.

This clonotype was counted between two and nine times. The gene calls are TRBV25-1 and TRBJ2-7, with D maybe TRBD1 (5 bases). The CDR3 has 15 residues. Germline V lookup: CDR1 MGHDK, CDR2 SYGVNS. V was pared by 8 bases and J by 0 bases, with 17 bases between. CDR3 protein: CASGRGRDPSYEQYF. The CDR3 nucleotides read TGTGCCAGCGGACGCGGCAGGGATCCCTCCTACGAGCAGTACTTC.

In its sample, this clonotype was seen a few times. This chain links TRBV6-1 with TRBJ2-7, with 12 bases identical to TRBD2. There are 16 residues in the CDR3. J gave up 7 bases and V 4 bases, and 11 bases lay outside the gene matches. Germline CDR1 is MNHNS and CDR2 is SASEGT. The CDR3 loop reads CASSAAASGRAGEQYF. The CDR3 region has the DNA TGTGCCAGCAGTGCTGCCGCTAGCGGGAGGGCCGGAGAGCAGTACTTC.

The genes are TRBV29-1 and TRBJ2-7; D is undetermined. V was shortened by 5 bases and J by 2 bases, with 13 bases between the two germline ends. The CDR3 has 13 amino acids. Per the germline V gene, CDR1 is SQVTM and CDR2 is ANQGSEA. The CDR3 DNA follows: TGCAGCGTTCTTCGGCCGTTAACCTACGAGCAGTACTTC. It yields the protein CSVLRPLTYEQYF.

There are a few counts of this clonotype. The gene calls are TRBV7-3 and TRBJ2-6, with D perhaps TRBD1 (6 bases). The CDR3 has 16 residues. Germline CDR1 reads SGHTA; CDR2 reads FQGTGA. Trimming pared 4 bases from V and 2 bases from J, leaving 12 bases between. The CDR3 here is CASSSLQGPGANVLTF. The DNA of the CDR3 is TGTGCCAGCAGCTCCTTACAGGGCCCTGGGGCCAACGTCCTGACTTTC.

This clonotype was recorded at least ten times. This chain links TRBV7-2 with TRBJ2-2; the match to TRBD2 covers 8 bases. Germline lookup yields CDR1 SGHTA and CDR2 FQGNSA. V shed 6 bases, J shed 4 bases, and the junction held 10 bases outside the gene matches. The CDR3 runs 16 residues. The CDR3 is CASRAAGLVITGELFF. CDR3 bases: TGTGCCAGCAGGGCAGCGGGACTAGTCATCACCGGGGAGCTGTTTTTT. Full variable domain (rest looked up from reference TRBV7-2 and TRBJ2-2): GAGVSQSPSNKVTEKGKDVELRCDPISGHTALYWYRQSLGQGLEFLIYFQGNSAPDKSGLPSDRFSAERTGGSVSTLTIQRTQQEDSAVYLCASRAAGLVITGELFFGEGSRLTVL.

The V gene is TRBV23-1, the J gene TRBJ2-4; no firm D call. TRBV23-1 is assigned to the ORF class and has an uncertain function. Trimming cost V 1 base and J 8 bases, with 3 bases left between them. The CDR3 has 11 residues. The CDR3 DNA follows: TGCGCCAGCAGTCAATGGGACATTCAGTACTTC. This encodes CASSQWDIQYF.

This clonotype has more than one count but fewer than ten. The genes are TRBV10-3 and TRBJ2-7; D tentatively fits TRBD1 or TRBD2 (5 bases each). Trimming shortened V by 4 bases and J by 3 bases, and 16 bases separated the two germline ends. Germline V gene lookup returns CDR1 ENHRY and CDR2 SYGVKD. The CDR3 is made up of 15 amino acids. As DNA, the CDR3 is TGTGCCATCAGTGGGCCCGGGACGGCGGACTACGAGCAGTACTTC. Translated, it gives CAISGPGTADYEQYF.

V usage is TRBV19 and J usage is TRBJ2-2, with 10 positions matching TRBD2. The V and J ends lost 3 bases and 4 bases, in that order; junction bases with no gene match: 8. The V gene's germline CDR1 is LNHDA and CDR2 SQIVND (reference sequence). The CDR3 contains 17 residues. The CDR3 reads CASSILRTSGVTGELFF. For the CDR3, the DNA is TGTGCCAGTAGTATCCTCCGCACTAGCGGGGTCACCGGGGAGCTGTTTTTT.

This clonotype was counted many times. V and J are TRBV5-1 and TRBJ2-1; D possibly matches TRBD1 or TRBD2 (5 bases each). Trimming removed 5 bases at V and 1 base at J, with 19 bases between. CDR1 and CDR2 from the germline V gene are SGHRS and YFSETQ. This CDR3 has 17 amino acids. This CDR3 is CASSFGLRGGSYNEQFF. The CDR3 DNA reads TGCGCCAGCAGTTTCGGACTTAGGGGCGGATCCTACAATGAGCAGTTCTTC.

This clonotype was observed many times. The V gene is TRBV7-9, the J gene TRBJ1-1; D is undetermined. This CDR3 has 11 amino acids. V dropped 11 bases and J dropped 2 bases, with 9 bases sitting between them. Germline values: CDR1 SEHNR, CDR2 FQNEAQ (reference sequence). CDR3 sequence: CAGQENTEAFF. The CDR3 DNA is TGTGCCGGCCAGGAAAACACTGAAGCTTTCTTT. Using reference TRBV7-9 and TRBJ1-1 for the parts outside the CDR3, the full variable domain is DTGVSQNPRHKITKRGQNVTFRCDPISEHNRLYWYRQTLGQGPEFLTYFQNEAQLEKSRLLSDRFSAERPKGSFSTLEIQRTEQGDSAMYLCAGQENTEAFFGQGTRLTVV.

This clonotype turned up a few times. This could be a read error, since a much larger clone is one nucleotide away. The chain uses TRBV7-3 and TRBJ2-7, with 9 positions matching TRBD2. V shed 5 bases, J shed 2 bases, and the junction held 4 bases outside the gene matches. Germline CDR1 is SGHTA and CDR2 is FQGTGA. The CDR3 is made up of 14 amino acids. The CDR3 coding sequence is TGTGCCAGCAGCCCTAGCGGGATTCCCTACGAGCAGTACTTC. Translating gives CASSPSGIPYEQYF.

Many counts were recorded for this clonotype. The chain uses TRBV6-2 or TRBV6-3 and TRBJ2-7; 7 nucleotides align to TRBD1. The V and J ends lost 8 bases and 6 bases, in that order; junction bases with no gene match: 16. Looked up from germline, CDR1 is MNHEY and CDR2 is SVGEGT. This CDR3 region has 15 residues. The CDR3 DNA is TGTGCCAGCGGCCGGACAGGAACACCCATCGGCGAGCAGTACTTC. The encoded protein is CASGRTGTPIGEQYF.

Note on this clonotype: A clone one base away is much larger, so this may be a read error. The V gene is TRBV5-1, the J gene TRBJ2-1, with TRBD2 identical over 12 bases. J was trimmed by 0 bases and V by 7 bases; bases with no gene match: 11. CDR3 length: 18 amino acids. Germline assignment: CDR1 SGHRS and CDR2 YFSETQ. The chain's CDR3 is CASGVLGLAGSSYNEQFF. CDR3 nucleotide sequence: TGCGCCAGCGGCGTATTGGGACTAGCGGGCAGCTCCTACAATGAGCAGTTCTTC.

The rearrangement joins TRBV7-2 to TRBJ2-7; 7 bases match TRBD2. After removal of 5 bases from V and 4 bases from J, the junction contained 5 bases not matched to a gene. CDR1 SGHTA and CDR2 FQGNSA come from the germline V gene. The CDR3 contains 13 residues. This CDR3 reads CASSPVAGYEQYF. CDR3 sequence (DNA): TGTGCCAGCAGCCCAGTAGCGGGTTACGAGCAGTACTTC.

This clonotype was recorded at least ten times. A much more abundant neighbour one base away suggests this may be a read error. The chain employs TRBV7-6 and TRBJ2-7, with no clear D. The CDR3 is 13 amino acids. Per germline, CDR1 SGHVS and CDR2 FNYEAQ. CDR3 residues: CASSLGQYYDQYF. In nucleotides, the CDR3 is TGTGCCAGCAGCTTAGGCCAGTACTACGATCAGTACTTC.

The V gene is TRBV18, the J gene TRBJ2-5; 10 bases are a match to TRBD1. Per germline, CDR1 KGHSH and CDR2 LQKENI. This CDR3 has 16 amino acids. V trimming: 3 bases; J trimming: 4 bases; junction bases outside the gene matches: 8. This chain's CDR3 is CASSPLRQGARETQYF. DNA of the CDR3: TGTGCCAGCTCACCTCTTCGACAGGGGGCGAGAGAGACCCAGTACTTC.

In this sample, this clonotype turned up many times. The V call is TRBV6-2 or TRBV6-3, the J call TRBJ2-5; D unclear. The CDR3 runs 10 residues. From germline, CDR1 is MNHEY and CDR2 SVGEGT. Trimming shortened V by 6 bases and J by 5 bases, and 4 bases separated the two germline ends. The CDR3 is CASRRETQYF. CDR3 bases: TGTGCCAGCAGGCGTGAGACCCAGTACTTC.